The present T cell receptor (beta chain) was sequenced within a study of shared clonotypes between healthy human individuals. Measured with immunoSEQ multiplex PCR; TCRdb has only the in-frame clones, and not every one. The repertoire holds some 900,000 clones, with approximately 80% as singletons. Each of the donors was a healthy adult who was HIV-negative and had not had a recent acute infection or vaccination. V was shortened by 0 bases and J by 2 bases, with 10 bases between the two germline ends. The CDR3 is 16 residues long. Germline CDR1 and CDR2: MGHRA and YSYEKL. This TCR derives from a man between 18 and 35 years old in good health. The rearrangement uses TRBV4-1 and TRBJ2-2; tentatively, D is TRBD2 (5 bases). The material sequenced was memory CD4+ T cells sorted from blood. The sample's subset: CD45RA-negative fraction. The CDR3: CASSQDRLANTGELFF. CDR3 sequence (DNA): TGCGCCAGCAGCCAAGATAGGCTAGCTAACACCGGGGAGCTGTTTTTT.